A single sample gave rise to the 6 T cell receptor beta chains below, sequenced in a study of identical twins. One entry per CDR3 protein results from TCRdb running MiXCR on the 5' RACE reads. The sample shows 1,800,000 or so distinct CDR3 sequences, about 32% of them seen only once. Sequenced sample: cord blood. Receptors were obtained from a newborn girl in good health.

This clonotype turned up a few times. The chain joins TRBV28 to TRBJ2-1, with TRBD2 matching over 14 bases. Germline CDR1 MDHEN, CDR2 SYDVKM. V was clipped by 6 bases and J by 5 bases; unmatched bases: 6. CDR3 length: 16 amino acids. The DNA of the CDR3 is TGTGCCAGCAGGAGAGGACTAGCGGGAGGTGACAATGAGCAGTTCTTC. It is translated as CASRRGLAGGDNEQFF.

The gene calls are TRBV10-3 and TRBJ2-2; D uncertain. Germline V gene sequence: CDR1 ENHRY, CDR2 SYGVKD. The CDR3 spans 13 residues. V was pared by 4 bases and J by 2 bases, with 5 bases between. The CDR3 sequence: CAISGVNTGELFF. The CDR3 bases are TGTGCCATCAGTGGGGTTAACACCGGGGAGCTGTTTTTT.

This clonotype was detected ten times or more. V gene TRBV7-2 combines with J gene TRBJ1-2; D unresolved. This CDR3 comprises 14 residues. Germline CDR1 is SGHTA and CDR2 is FQGNSA. The germline V and J ends were trimmed by 1 base and 4 bases, with 10 bases remaining between them. The CDR3 here is CASSLDPQTYGYTF. The CDR3 region has the DNA TGTGCCAGCAGCTTAGACCCACAGACCTATGGCTACACCTTC.

This clonotype showed up just a few times. V usage is TRBV20-1 and J usage is TRBJ2-3, with 7 bases aligning to TRBD2. This CDR3 region has 14 residues. Trimming took 4 bases from V and 3 from J; bases not matched to a gene: 7. Germline CDR1 DFQATT, CDR2 SNEGSKA (reference sequence). Here the CDR3 reads CSATRDYPTDTQYF. CDR3 nucleotide sequence: TGCAGTGCTACCCGGGACTACCCTACAGATACGCAGTATTTT.

This clonotype was counted a few times. The chain carries TRBV10-3 and TRBJ2-7; D gene ambiguous. Germline V gene sequence: CDR1 ENHRY, CDR2 SYGVKD. V lost 2 bases and J lost 2, with 7 bases in between. The CDR3 covers 13 residues. DNA of the CDR3: TGTGCCATCAGTGAGGCCTATACCTACGAGCAGTACTTC. Residues: CAISEAYTYEQYF.

In this sample, this clonotype turned up a few times. The chain couples TRBV7-2 to TRBJ2-7; perhaps TRBD1 as D (5 bases). The CDR3 is made up of 14 amino acids. V was pared by 2 bases and J by 2 bases, with 10 bases between. Germline V CDR1 and CDR2: SGHTA, FQGNSA. CDR3 in DNA: TGTGCCAGCAGCTTAACCAGGGTTACCTACGAGCAGTACTTC. This sequence encodes CASSLTRVTYEQYF.